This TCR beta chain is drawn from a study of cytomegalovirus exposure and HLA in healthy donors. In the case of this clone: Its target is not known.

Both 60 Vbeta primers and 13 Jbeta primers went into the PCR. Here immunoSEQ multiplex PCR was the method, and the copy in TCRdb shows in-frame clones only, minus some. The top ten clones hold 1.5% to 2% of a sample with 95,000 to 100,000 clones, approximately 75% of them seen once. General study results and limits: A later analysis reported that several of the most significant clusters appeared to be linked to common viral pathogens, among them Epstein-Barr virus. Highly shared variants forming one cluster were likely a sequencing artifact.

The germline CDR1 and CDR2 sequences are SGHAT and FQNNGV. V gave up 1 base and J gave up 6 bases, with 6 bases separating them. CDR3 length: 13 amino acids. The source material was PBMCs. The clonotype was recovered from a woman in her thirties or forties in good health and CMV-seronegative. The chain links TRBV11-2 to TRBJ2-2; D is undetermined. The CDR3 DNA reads TGTGCCAGCAGCTTAGGTTCTCCCGGGGAGCTGTTTTTT. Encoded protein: CASSLGSPGELFF. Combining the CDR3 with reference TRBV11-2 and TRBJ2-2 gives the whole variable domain EAGVAQSPRYKIIEKRQSVAFWCNPISGHATLYWYQQILGQGPKLLIQFQNNGVVDDSQLPKDRFSAERLKGVDSTLKIQPAKLEDSAVYLCASSLGSPGELFFGEGSRLTVL.